Only a few counts were recorded for the clone carrying this T cell receptor (beta chain). V was shortened by 8 bases and J by 2 bases, with 16 bases between the two germline ends. The CDR3 loop spans 14 amino acids. The source of the sample is a study of identical twins. TCRdb fed the 5' RACE reads into MiXCR, producing one record per CDR3 protein. The repertoire includes 450,000 or so distinct CDR3 sequences, 14% of them detected once, and more than 0.8% sits in the top ten. This sample also belongs to another study, concerning yellow fever vaccine responses in identical twins.

The sequenced sample consisted of CD4+ T cells sorted from blood. This clonotype was sampled from a woman aged 18-35 years in good health. The chain uses TRBV12-3 or TRBV12-4 and TRBJ2-7, with D perhaps TRBD1 or TRBD2 (6 bases each). The CDR3 region is CASRSTGRPYEQYF. CDR3 nucleotide sequence: TGTGCCAGCCGAAGTACAGGGAGGCCCTACGAGCAGTACTTC.